This T cell receptor (beta chain) was recovered during a study of PD-1 blockade in classical Hodgkin lymphoma. J lost 2 bases, V lost 0 bases, and 7 bases had no gene match. CDR1 and CDR2 (germline): SNHLY, FYNNEI. CDR3 length: 18 residues. Sequencing used immunoSEQ multiplex PCR; TCRdb keeps in-frame clones, though not all of them. This table has 21,000 or so clones, 85% to 90% appearing once. The time point here: newly diagnosed, previously untreated cHL patient sample. Isolation of CD8+ T cells from thawed PBMCs used magnetic negative selection. The TCR sequence derives from a human donor with classical Hodgkin lymphoma. The gene calls are TRBV2 and TRBJ2-6; 7 bases map to TRBD2. Source material: CD8+ T cells from blood. The CDR3 nucleotides read TGTGCCAGCAGTGAAGCGGGGCGGGGGTCAACTGGGGCCAACGTCCTGACTTTC. It codes for CASSEAGRGSTGANVLTF.